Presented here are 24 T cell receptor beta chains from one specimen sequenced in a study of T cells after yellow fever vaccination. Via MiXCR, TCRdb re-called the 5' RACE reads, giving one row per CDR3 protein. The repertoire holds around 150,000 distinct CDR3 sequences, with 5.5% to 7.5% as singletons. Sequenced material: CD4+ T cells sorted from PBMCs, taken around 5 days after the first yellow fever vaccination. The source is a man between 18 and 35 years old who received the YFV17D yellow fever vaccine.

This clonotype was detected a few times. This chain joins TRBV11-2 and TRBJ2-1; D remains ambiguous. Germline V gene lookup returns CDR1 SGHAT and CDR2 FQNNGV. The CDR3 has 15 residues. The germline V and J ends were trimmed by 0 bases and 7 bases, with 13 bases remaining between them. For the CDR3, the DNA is TGTGCCAGCAGCTTAGATTGGACGGACCAGAATGAGCAGTTCTTC. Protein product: CASSLDWTDQNEQFF.

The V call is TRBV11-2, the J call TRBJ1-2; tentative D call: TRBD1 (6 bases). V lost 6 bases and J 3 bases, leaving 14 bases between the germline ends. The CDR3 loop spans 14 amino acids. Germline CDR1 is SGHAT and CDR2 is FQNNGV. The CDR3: CASRRRDKDYGYTF. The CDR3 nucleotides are TGTGCCAGCAGACGCCGGGACAAAGACTATGGCTACACCTTC.

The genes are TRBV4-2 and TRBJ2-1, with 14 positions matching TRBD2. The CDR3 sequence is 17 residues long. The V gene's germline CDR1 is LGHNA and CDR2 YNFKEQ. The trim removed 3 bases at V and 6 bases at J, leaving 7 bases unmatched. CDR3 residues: CASSHGTGTSGSNEQFF. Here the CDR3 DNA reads TGTGCCAGCAGCCATGGGACCGGGACTAGCGGGAGCAATGAGCAGTTCTTC.

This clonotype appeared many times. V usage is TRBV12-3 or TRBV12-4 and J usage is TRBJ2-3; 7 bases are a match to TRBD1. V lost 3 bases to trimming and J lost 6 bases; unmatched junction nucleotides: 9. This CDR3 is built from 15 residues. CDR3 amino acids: CASSFAGGMADTQYF. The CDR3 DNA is TGTGCCAGCAGTTTTGCAGGGGGTATGGCCGATACGCAGTATTTT.

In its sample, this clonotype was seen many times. The CDR3 DNA sequence: TGTGCCAGCAGTTTCAGAGACAGCGGCGAGCAGTACGTC. The encoded protein is CASSFRDSGEQYV. The chain employs TRBV12-3 or TRBV12-4 and TRBJ2-7; D possibly matches TRBD1 or TRBD2 (5 bases each). This CDR3 has 13 amino acids. The V gene lost 3 bases and the J gene lost 6 bases, with 12 bases spanning the gap.

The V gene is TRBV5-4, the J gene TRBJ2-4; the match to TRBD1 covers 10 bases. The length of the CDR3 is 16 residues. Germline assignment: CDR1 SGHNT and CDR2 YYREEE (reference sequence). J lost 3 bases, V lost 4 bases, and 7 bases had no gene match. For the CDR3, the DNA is TGTGCCAGCAGCACCGGGACAGGGGTCGTCAAAAACATTCAGTACTTC. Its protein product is CASSTGTGVVKNIQYF.

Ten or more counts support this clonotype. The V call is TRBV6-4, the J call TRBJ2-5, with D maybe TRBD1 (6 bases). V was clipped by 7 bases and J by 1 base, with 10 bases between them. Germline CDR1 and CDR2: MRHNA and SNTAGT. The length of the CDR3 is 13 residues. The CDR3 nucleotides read TGTGCCAGCACCAAGGACAGCCAAGAGACCCAGTACTTC. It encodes CASTKDSQETQYF.

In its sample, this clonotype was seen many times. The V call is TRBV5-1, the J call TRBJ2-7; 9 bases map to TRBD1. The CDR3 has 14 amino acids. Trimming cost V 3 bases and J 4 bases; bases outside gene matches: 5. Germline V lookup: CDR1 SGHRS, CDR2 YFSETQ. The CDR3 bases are TGCGCCAGCAGCTCGGACAGGGGAGTGTACGAGCAGTACTTC. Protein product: CASSSDRGVYEQYF.

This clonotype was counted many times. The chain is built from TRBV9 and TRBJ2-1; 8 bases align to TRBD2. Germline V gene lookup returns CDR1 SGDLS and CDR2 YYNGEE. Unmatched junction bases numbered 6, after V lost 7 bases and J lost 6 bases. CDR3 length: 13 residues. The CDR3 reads CASAGLVGNEQFF. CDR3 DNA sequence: TGTGCCAGCGCGGGACTAGTTGGCAATGAGCAGTTCTTC. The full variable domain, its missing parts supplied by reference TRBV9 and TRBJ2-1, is DSGVTQTPKHLITATGQRVTLRCSPRSGDLSVYWYQQSLDQGLQFLIQYYNGEERAKGNILERFSAQQFPDLHSELNLSSLELGDSALYFCASAGLVGNEQFFGPGTRLTVL.

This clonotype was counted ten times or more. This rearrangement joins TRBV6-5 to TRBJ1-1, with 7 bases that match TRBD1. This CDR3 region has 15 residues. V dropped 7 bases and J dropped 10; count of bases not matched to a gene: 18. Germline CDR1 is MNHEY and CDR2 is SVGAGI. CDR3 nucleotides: TGTGCCAGCACCGCAGCAGGGGGGGCGGATCGTGGAGCTTTCTTT. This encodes CASTAAGGADRGAFF.

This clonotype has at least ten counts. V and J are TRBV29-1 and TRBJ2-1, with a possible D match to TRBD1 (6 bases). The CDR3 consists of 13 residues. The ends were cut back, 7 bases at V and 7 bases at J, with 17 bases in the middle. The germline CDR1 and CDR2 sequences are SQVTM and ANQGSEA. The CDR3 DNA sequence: TGCAGCGGATCGTCCGGGACACCTAATGAGCAGTTCTTC. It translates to CSGSSGTPNEQFF.

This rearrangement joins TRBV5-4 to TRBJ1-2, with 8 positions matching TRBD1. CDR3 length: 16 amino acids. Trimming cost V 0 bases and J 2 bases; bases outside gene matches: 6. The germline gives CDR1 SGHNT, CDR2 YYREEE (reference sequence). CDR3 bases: TGTGCCAGCAGCTTGGAAGGGTGGGACAGGAACTATGGCTACACCTTC. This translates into CASSLEGWDRNYGYTF.

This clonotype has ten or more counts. This chain's CDR3 is CSARLDGRETQYF. CDR3 DNA: TGCAGTGCTAGACTAGATGGTCGGGAGACCCAGTACTTC. The V call is TRBV20-1, the J call TRBJ2-5; no clear D. Looked up from germline, CDR1 is DFQATT and CDR2 is SNEGSKA (reference sequence). CDR3 size: 13 residues. Trimming shortened V by 2 bases and J by 5 bases, and 12 bases separated the two germline ends.

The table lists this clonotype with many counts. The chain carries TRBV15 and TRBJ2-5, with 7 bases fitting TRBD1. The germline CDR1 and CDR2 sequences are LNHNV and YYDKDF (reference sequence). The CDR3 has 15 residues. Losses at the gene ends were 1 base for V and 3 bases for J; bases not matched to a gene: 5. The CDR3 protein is CATSRVVQGEETQYF. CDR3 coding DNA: TGTGCCACCAGCAGAGTAGTTCAGGGGGAAGAGACCCAGTACTTC.

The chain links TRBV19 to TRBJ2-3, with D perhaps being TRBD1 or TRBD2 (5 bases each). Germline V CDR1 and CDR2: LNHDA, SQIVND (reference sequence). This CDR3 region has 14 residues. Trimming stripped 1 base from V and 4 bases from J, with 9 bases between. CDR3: CASSIVLGADTQYF. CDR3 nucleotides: TGTGCCAGTAGTATAGTGTTGGGGGCAGATACGCAGTATTTT.

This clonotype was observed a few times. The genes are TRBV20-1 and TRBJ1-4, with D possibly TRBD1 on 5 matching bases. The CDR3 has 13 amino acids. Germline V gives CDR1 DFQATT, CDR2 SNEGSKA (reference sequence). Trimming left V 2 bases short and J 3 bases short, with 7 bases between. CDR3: CSARLGANEKLFF. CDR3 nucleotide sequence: TGCAGTGCTAGACTGGGGGCTAATGAAAAACTGTTTTTT.

CDR3 protein: CASSLDRSSSGANVLTF. The CDR3 nucleotides read TGTGCCAGCAGCTTGGATAGGTCGAGCTCTGGGGCCAACGTCCTGACTTTC. V and J are TRBV5-4 and TRBJ2-6; D uncertain. The CDR3 is 17 amino acids. CDR1 is SGHNT and CDR2 is YYREEE in the germline V gene (reference sequence). The V end was cut by 0 bases, the J end by 0 bases, with 10 bases between.

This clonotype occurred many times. CDR3 sequence reads: CASSLEQDQPQHF. The DNA of the CDR3 is TGCGCCAGCAGCTTGGAGCAGGATCAGCCCCAGCATTTT. The rearrangement joins TRBV5-1 to TRBJ1-5; D is unresolved. V was pared by 0 bases and J by 5 bases, with 6 bases between. Per germline, CDR1 SGHRS and CDR2 YFSETQ. The CDR3 consists of 13 residues. Drawing the rest from reference TRBV5-1 and TRBJ1-5, the complete variable domain is KAGVTQTPRYLIKTRGQQVTLSCSPISGHRSVSWYQQTPGQGLQFLFEYFSETQRNKGNFPGRFSGRQFSNSRSEMNVSTLELGDSALYLCASSLEQDQPQHFGDGTRLSIL.

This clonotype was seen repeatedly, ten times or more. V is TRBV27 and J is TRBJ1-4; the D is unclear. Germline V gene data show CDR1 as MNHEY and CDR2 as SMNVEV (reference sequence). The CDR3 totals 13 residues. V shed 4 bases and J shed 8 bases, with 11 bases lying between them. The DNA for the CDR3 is TGTGCCAGCAGTTGGGCGGGTGGCGAAAAACTGTTTTTT. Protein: CASSWAGGEKLFF. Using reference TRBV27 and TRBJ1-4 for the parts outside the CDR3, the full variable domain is EAQVTQNPRYLITVTGKKLTVTCSQNMNHEYMSWYRQDPGLGLRQIYYSMNVEVTDKGDVPEGYKVSRKEKRNFPLILESPSPNQTSLYFCASSWAGGEKLFFGSGTQLSVL.

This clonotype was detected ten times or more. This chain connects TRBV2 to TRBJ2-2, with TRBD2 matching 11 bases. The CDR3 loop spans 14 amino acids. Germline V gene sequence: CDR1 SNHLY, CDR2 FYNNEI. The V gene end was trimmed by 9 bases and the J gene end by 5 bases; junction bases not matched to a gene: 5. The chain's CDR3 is CASTRTSGTGELFF. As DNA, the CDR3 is TGTGCCAGTACCAGGACTAGCGGGACCGGGGAGCTGTTTTTT. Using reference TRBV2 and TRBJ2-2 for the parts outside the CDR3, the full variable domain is EPEVTQTPSHQVTQMGQEVILRCVPISNHLYFYWYRQILGQKVEFLVSFYNNEISEKSEIFDDQFSVERPDGSNFTLKIRSTKLEDSAMYFCASTRTSGTGELFFGEGSRLTVL.

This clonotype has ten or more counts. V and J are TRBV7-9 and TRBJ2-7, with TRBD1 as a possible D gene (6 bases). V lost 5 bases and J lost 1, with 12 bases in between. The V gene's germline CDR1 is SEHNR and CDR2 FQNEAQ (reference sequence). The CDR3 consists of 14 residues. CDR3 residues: CASSRATGSYEQYF. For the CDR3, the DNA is TGTGCCAGCAGCCGAGCTACAGGGTCCTACGAGCAGTACTTC.

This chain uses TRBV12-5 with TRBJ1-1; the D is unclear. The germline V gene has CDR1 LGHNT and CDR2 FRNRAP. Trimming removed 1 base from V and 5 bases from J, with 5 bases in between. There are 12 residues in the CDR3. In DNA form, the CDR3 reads TGTGCTAGTGGTTTGGATTGGACTGAAGCTTTCTTT. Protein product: CASGLDWTEAFF.

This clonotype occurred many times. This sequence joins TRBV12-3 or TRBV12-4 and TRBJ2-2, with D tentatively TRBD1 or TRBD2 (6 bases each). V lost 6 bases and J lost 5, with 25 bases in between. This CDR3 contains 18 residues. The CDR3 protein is CASRPTMWYRAGTGELFF. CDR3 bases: TGTGCCAGCAGACCAACCATGTGGTACAGGGCGGGAACCGGGGAGCTGTTTTTT.

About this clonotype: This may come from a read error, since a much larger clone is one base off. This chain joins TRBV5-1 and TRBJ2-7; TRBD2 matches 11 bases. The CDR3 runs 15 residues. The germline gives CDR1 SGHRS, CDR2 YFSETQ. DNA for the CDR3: TGCGTCAGCAGCAGACTGGGACTAGCGGACTACGAGCAGTACTTC. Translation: CVSSRLGLADYEQYF.